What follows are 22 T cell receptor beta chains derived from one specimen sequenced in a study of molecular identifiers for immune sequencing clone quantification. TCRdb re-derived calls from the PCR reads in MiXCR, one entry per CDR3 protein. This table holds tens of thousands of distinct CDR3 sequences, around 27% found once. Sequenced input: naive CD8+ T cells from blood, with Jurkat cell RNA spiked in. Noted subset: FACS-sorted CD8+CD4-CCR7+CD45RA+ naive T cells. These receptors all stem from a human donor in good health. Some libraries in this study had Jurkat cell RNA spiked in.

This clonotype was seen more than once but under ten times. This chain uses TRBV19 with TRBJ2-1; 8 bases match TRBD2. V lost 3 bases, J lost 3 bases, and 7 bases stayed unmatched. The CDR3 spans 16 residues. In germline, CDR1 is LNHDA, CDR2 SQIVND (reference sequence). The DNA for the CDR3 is TGTGCCAGTAGTATCGTTAGCGGGATTGGCTACAATGAGCAGTTCTTC. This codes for CASSIVSGIGYNEQFF.

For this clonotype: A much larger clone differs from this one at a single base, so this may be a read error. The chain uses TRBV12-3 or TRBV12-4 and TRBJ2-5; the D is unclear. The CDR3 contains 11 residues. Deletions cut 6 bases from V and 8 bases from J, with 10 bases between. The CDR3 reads CASSPAATQYF. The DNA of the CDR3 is TGTGCCAGCAGCCCCGCCGCCACCCAGTACTTC.

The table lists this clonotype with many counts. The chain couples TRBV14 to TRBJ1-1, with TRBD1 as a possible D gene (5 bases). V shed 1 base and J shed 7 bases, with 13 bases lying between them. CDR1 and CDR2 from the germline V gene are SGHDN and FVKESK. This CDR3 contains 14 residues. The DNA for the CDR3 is TGTGCCAGCAGCCAAGCTGACGTGGGGGGTGAAGCTTTCTTT. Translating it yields CASSQADVGGEAFF.

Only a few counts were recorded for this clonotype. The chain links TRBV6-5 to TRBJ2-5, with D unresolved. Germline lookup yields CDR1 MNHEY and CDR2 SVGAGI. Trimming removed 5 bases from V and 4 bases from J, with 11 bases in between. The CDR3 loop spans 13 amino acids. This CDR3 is CASSTRLGETQYF. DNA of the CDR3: TGTGCCAGCAGTACACGCCTCGGAGAGACCCAGTACTTC.

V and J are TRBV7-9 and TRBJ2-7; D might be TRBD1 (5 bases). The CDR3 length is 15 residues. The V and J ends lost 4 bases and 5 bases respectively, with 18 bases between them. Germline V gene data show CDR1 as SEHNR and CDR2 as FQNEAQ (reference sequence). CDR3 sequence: CASSSEPKDTHEQYF. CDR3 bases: TGTGCCAGCAGCTCAGAACCGAAGGACACCCACGAGCAGTACTTC.

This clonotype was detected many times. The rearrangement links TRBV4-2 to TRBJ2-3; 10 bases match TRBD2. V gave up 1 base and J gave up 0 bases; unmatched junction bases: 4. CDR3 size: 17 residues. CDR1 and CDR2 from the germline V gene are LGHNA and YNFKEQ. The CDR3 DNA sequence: TGTGCCAGCAGCCAAGCTGGGGGACTAGCGAGCACAGATACGCAGTATTTT. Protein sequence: CASSQAGGLASTDTQYF.

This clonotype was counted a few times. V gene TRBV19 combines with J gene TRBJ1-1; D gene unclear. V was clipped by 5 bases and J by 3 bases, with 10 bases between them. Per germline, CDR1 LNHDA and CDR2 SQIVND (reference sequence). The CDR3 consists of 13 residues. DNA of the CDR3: TGTGCCAGTAGTCCGTCTCGGTACACTGAAGCTTTCTTT. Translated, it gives CASSPSRYTEAFF.

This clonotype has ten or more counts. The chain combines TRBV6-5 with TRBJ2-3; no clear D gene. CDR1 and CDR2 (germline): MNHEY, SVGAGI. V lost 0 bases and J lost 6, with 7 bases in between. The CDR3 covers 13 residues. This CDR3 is CASSYSGSDTQYF. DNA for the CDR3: TGTGCCAGCAGTTACTCTGGGTCTGATACGCAGTATTTT.

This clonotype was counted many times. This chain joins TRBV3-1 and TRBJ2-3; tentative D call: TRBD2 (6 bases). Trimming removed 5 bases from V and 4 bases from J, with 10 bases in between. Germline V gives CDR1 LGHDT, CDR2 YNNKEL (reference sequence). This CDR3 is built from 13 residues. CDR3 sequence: CASSAGSPDTQYF. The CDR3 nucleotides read TGTGCCAGCAGCGCCGGGAGTCCAGATACGCAGTATTTT.

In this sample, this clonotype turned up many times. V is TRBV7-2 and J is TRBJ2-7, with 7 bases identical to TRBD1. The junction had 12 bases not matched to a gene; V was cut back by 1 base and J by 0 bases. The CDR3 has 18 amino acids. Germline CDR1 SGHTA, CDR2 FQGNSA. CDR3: CASSLVEPDRDRSYEQYF. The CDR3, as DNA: TGTGCCAGCAGCTTAGTCGAGCCCGACAGGGACCGCTCCTACGAGCAGTACTTC.

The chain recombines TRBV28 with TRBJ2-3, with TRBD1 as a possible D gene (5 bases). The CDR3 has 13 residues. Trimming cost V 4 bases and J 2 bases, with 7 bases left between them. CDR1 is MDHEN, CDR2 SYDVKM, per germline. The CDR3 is CASSSDNTDTQYF. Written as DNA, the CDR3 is TGTGCCAGCAGTTCGGACAACACAGATACGCAGTATTTT.

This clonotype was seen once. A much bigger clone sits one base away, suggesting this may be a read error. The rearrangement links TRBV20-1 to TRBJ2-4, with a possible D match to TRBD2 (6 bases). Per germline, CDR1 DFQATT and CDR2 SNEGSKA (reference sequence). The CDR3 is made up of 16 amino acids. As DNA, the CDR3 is TGCAGTGCTAGAGATCTGACAGAACTAGCCAATAACATTCAGTACTTC. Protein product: CSARDLTELANNIQYF.

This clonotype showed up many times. The CDR3 reads CSGQSDRSSTEAFF. CDR3 in DNA: TGCAGTGGGCAGTCCGACAGGAGTAGCACTGAAGCTTTCTTT. The chain carries TRBV20-1 and TRBJ1-1, with a possible D match to TRBD1 (6 bases). Trimming removed 7 bases from V and 4 bases from J, with 19 bases in between. Germline values: CDR1 DFQATT, CDR2 SNEGSKA (reference sequence). The CDR3 extends over 14 amino acids.

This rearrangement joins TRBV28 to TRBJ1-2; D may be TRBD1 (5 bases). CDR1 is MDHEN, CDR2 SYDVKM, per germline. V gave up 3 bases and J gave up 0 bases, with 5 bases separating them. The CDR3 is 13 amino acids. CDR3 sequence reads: CASSLDTNYGYTF. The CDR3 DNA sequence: TGTGCCAGCAGTTTGGACACTAACTATGGCTACACCTTC.

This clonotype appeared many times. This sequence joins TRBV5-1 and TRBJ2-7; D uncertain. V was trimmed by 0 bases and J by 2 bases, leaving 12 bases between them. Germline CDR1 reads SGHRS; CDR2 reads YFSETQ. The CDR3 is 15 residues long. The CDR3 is CASSLGAASTYEQYF. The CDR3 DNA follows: TGCGCCAGCAGCTTGGGGGCCGCTAGTACCTACGAGCAGTACTTC.

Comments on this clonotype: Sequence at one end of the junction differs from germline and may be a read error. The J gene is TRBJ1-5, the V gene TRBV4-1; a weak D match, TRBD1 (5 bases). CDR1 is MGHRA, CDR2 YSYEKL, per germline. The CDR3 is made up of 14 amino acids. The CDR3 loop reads CASSQPGANPPPHF. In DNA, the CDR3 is TGCGCCAGCAGCCAGCCCGGGGCGAATCCGCCCCCGCATTTT.

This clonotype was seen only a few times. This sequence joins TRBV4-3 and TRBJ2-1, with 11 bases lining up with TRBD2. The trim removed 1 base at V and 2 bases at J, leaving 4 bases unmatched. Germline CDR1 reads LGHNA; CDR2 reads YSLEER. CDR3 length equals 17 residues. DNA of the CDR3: TGCGCCAGCAGCCAAGGTTTAGCGGGAGGGCCCTACAATGAGCAGTTCTTC. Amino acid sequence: CASSQGLAGGPYNEQFF.

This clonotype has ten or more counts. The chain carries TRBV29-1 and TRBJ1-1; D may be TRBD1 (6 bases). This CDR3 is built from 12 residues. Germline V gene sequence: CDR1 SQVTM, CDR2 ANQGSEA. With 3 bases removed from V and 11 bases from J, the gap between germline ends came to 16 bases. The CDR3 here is CSVEKQGPSAFF. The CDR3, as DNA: TGCAGCGTTGAGAAACAGGGACCCTCGGCTTTCTTT.

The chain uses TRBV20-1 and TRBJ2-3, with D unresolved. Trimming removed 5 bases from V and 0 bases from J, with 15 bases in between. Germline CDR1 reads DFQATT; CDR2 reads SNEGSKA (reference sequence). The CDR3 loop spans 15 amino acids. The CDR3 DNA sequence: TGCAGTGCTCTAGATCGAGCGTCTAGCACAGATACGCAGTATTTT. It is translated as CSALDRASSTDTQYF.

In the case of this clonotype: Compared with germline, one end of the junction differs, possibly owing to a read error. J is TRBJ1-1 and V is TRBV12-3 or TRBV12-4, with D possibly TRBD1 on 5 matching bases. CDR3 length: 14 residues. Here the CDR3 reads CASSLGLGTTEASF. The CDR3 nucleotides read TGTGCCAGCAGTTTAGGGTTGGGGACCACTGAAGCTTCCTTT.

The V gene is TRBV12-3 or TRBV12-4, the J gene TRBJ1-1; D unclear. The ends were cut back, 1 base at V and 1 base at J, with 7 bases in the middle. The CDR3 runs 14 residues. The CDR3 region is CASSLGAGNTEAFF. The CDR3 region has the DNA TGTGCCAGCAGTTTAGGGGCAGGGAACACTGAAGCTTTCTTT.

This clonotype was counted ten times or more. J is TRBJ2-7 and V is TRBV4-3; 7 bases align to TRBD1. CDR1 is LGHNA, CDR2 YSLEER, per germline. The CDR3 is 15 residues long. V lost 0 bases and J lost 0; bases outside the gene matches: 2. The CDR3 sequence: CASSQDRGNSYEQYF. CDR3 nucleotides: TGCGCCAGCAGCCAAGACAGGGGGAACTCCTACGAGCAGTACTTC.